These 5 T cell receptor beta chains were all obtained from the same sample, sequenced in a study of tumor-infiltrating lymphocytes in primary liver carcinoma. Extraction of RNA together with DNA used 20-30 mg of unsorted bulk tissue. With 500 ng total RNA as template and a constant-region primer, TCR beta cDNA was made. Three rounds of nested multiplex PCR with slightly modified ARM-PCR produced TCR beta libraries. Rounds one and two of PCR, each of around 11 cycles, were primed with TRBV1-TRBV30 forward primers and a C-beta reverse primer. TCRdb itself ran the multiplex PCR reads through MiXCR, one entry per CDR3 protein. The sample includes about 210,000 distinct CDR3 sequences, 70% to 90% seen only once; the top ten take roughly 20%. Source material: tumor tissue from primary liver carcinoma. The origin of the receptors is a man aged 40-49 years with primary liver carcinoma and hepatitis B virus infection.

As regards this clonotype: At one of its ends the junction is not consistent with the germline gene, which may arise from a read error. The chain uses TRBV5-6 and TRBJ2-5; D may be TRBD2 (5 bases). CDR1 SGHDT and CDR2 YYEEEE come from the germline V gene. The CDR3 consists of 14 residues. The CDR3 is CASGLEASHETQYF. The CDR3 nucleotides read TGTGCCAGCGGCTTGGAGGCTAGCCATGAGACCCAATACTTC.

Of note for this clonotype: Relative to the germline gene, one junction end is altered; a read error may explain this. This chain uses TRBV14 with TRBJ2-7; D could derive from TRBD1 or TRBD2 (5 bases each). The CDR3 has 15 amino acids. In germline, CDR1 is SGHDN, CDR2 FVKESK. The chain's CDR3 is CVSSPSGRELYEQYF. Here the CDR3 DNA reads TGTGTCAGCAGCCCCTCGGGACGGGAACTATACGAGCAGTACTTC.

Concerning this clonotype: Its ends do not fully match the called genes, so a read error is possible. The chain uses TRBV5-5 and TRBJ2-7; the match to TRBD2 covers 8 bases. The CDR3 is 16 residues long. Germline-derived CDR1 and CDR2 are SGHKS and YYEKEE (reference sequence). CDR3 region: CANSLVIGAGVWEQNF. CDR3 in DNA: TGTGCCAACAGCTTGGTCATAGGAGCGGGAGTATGGGAGCAGAACTTC.

This chain joins TRBV6-2 or TRBV6-3 and TRBJ2-1; maybe TRBD2 (7 bases). V lost 7 bases to trimming and J lost 7 bases, with 23 bases between them. This CDR3 spans 16 amino acids. From germline, CDR1 is MNHEY and CDR2 SVGEGT. CDR3 nucleotides: TGTGCCAGCATCCACGGAGGGGGGGGGTCCAATAATGAGCAGTTCTTC. It codes for CASIHGGGGSNNEQFF.

This chain connects TRBV12-3 or TRBV12-4 to TRBJ2-5; D ambiguous. The CDR3 totals 14 residues. V was shortened by 6 bases and J by 4 bases, with 15 bases between the two germline ends. CDR3 amino acids: CASSLTGHGETQYF. The CDR3 region has the DNA TGTGCCAGCAGCCTTACTGGGCACGGAGAGACCCAGTACTTC.